The sequence of this T cell receptor (beta chain) was determined in a study of T cell changes during pregnancy in multiple sclerosis. In germline, CDR1 is SEHNR, CDR2 FQNEAQ (reference sequence). V gave up 5 bases and J gave up 0 bases, with 11 bases separating them. The CDR3 is 15 amino acids. Libraries were prepared by immunoSEQ multiplex PCR; TCRdb keeps only in-frame clonotypes and omits some of them. This table holds more than 40,000 clones, about 91% found once. This sample comprised CD8+ T cells from peripheral blood mononuclear cells, obtained after pregnancy. V is TRBV7-9 and J is TRBJ1-5, with D possibly being TRBD1 (6 bases). This TCR came from a female donor with multiple sclerosis, enrolled in a pregnancy study. The CDR3 DNA is TGTGCCAGCAGCCCCGGACAGTTTAGCAATCAGCCCCAGCATTTT. Protein: CASSPGQFSNQPQHF.